The table lists the clone carrying this TCR beta chain with a few counts. The sample originates from a study of blood T cell repertoires in COVID-19. About the study: The United States, Italy and Spain provided the acute and convalescent COVID-19 samples. PBMCs, B-cell-depleted T cells, or T cells provided the cDNA or gDNA that made up the material.

Produced via immunoSEQ multiplex PCR; TCRdb's table is partial and in-frame only. Here the sample spans a few hundred thousand clones, approximately 86% being singletons. The CDR3 runs to 16 residues. Deletions cut 2 bases from V and 0 bases from J, with 11 bases between. Germline values: CDR1 KGHSH, CDR2 LQKENI. Across 20 to 25 US areas, participants ranged in age from 18 to 89 years. Cohorts were assigned according to the clinical history that participants reported. V gene TRBV18 combines with J gene TRBJ1-3; maybe TRBD1 (5 bases). The TCR originated in a woman between 40 and 55 years old with acute COVID-19. The sample taken for sequencing was PBMCs or T cells enriched from blood (not recorded which). In DNA, the CDR3 is TGTGCCAGCTCACCAACAGGATCCATCTCTGGAAACACCATATATTTT. Amino acid sequence: CASSPTGSISGNTIYF. The full variable domain, in which reference TRBV18 and TRBJ1-3 provide the parts outside the CDR3, is NAGVMQNPRHLVRRRGQEARLRCSPMKGHSHVYWYRQLPEEGLKFMVYLQKENIIDESGMPKERFSAEFPKEGPSILRIQQVVRGDSAAYFCASSPTGSISGNTIYFGEGSWLTVV.